This T cell receptor (beta chain) was documented in a study of long-term antiretroviral therapy in people with HIV. V shed 5 bases, J shed 0 bases, and the junction held 13 bases outside the gene matches. Germline V lookup: CDR1 SGHAT, CDR2 FQNNGV. The CDR3 is 17 amino acids. The immunoSEQ assay was v3.0, run at survey level. Clones were read by immunoSEQ multiplex PCR, and TCRdb kept only the in-frame ones, dropping some. The table shows 20,000 to 25,000 clones, with around four fifths occurring only once. V is TRBV11-2 and J is TRBJ2-7; 7 positions match TRBD1. This clonotype was sampled from a man between 18 and 35 years old with HIV. This specimen consisted of unsorted PBMCs, obtained 0.5 years after starting antiretroviral therapy. The CDR3 reads CASSPINRGLSSYEQYF. DNA of the CDR3: TGTGCCAGCAGCCCTATTAACAGGGGCCTGAGCTCCTACGAGCAGTACTTC. The full variable domain, completed using reference TRBV11-2 and TRBJ2-7, is EAGVAQSPRYKIIEKRQSVAFWCNPISGHATLYWYQQILGQGPKLLIQFQNNGVVDDSQLPKDRFSAERLKGVDSTLKIQPAKLEDSAVYLCASSPINRGLSSYEQYFGPGTRLTVT.